The clone carrying this T cell receptor (beta chain) was counted a few times. The target antigen is unknown. This specimen comes from a study of T-cell memory formation after mild COVID-19. About the study: The study found TCR clusters largely donor specific.

TCRdb fed the 5' RACE reads into MiXCR, producing one record per CDR3 protein. Among about 430,000 distinct CDR3 sequences listed, over 15% were seen once. Whole-study results and caveats: Most CD4+ clones that shrank were in CM and EM, while CD8+ ones turned up in EMRA.

Trimming pared 7 bases from V and 3 bases from J, leaving 15 bases between. Per the germline V gene, CDR1 is SGHTA and CDR2 is FQGTGA. The CDR3 runs 14 residues. This receptor was identified in a man aged 18 to 30 who had mild COVID-19 (a few samples of this study predate the infection). Cell type and time point are not known. V is TRBV7-3 and J is TRBJ2-5, with D perhaps given as TRBD1 or TRBD2 (5 bases each). The sample consisted of PBMCs or a T cell subset sorted from them (not recorded which). CDR3 loop: CASTPSRGEETQYF. CDR3 sequence (DNA): TGTGCCAGCACCCCCTCGAGAGGGGAAGAGACCCAGTACTTC.